This T cell receptor (beta chain) came from a study of blood T cell repertoires in COVID-19 (TCRdb year 2020). Notes on the research overall: Samples covering the acute and convalescent phases of COVID-19 were provided by collaborators in the United States, Italy and Spain. Sample metadata almost always included a de-identified subject ID, COVID-19 status, age in years and sex. The prospective study material was composed of cDNA or gDNA derived from T cells, B-cell-depleted T cells, or PBMCs. The repertoires were released in a freely available public database meant as a resource for research on the immune response to SARS-CoV-2. Where HLA class I and class II types were available, the types were taken from metadata supplied by the sample provider, not from assay-based typing. The dataset comprised deeply sampled blood TCRbeta repertoires from subjects exposed to, actively infected with, or recovered from COVID-19. The samples were drawn from the first 160 participants of the ongoing ImmuneRACE study and from some 1,300 subjects provided by 6 global collaborators. Results the study describes overall, beyond this receptor: The quantity of clinical and demographic metadata differed by source and by participant and was supplied without curation.

TCRbeta CDR3 regions were amplified from genomic DNA using the immunoSEQ Assay, a bias-controlled multiplex PCR. In the original analysis: Nucleated cell counts per sample were estimated from amplification of reference gene primers within the assay. Sequence reads were collapsed and filtered to measure the absolute abundance of every unique TCRbeta CDR3 rearrangement. Productive Simpson clonality was computed per sample as the square root of Simpson's diversity index over productive rearrangements. TCRdb holds this immuneACCESS table with in-frame rearrangements only. Some clones are missing; in checked studies, unresolved V genes explain under half, and the rest has no known cause. Clone size and V and J calls were adopted from that table, with D and trimming inferred from the DNA. This sample comprises over 100,000 clones, about 83% of them detected only once. Roughly 3.5% of the sample is in the top ten clones.

The CDR3 starts with the cysteine, ends with the phenylalanine, and has 16 residues. Of all the DNA, just the CDR3 is kept, 48 bases in frame from base 1. CDR1 and CDR2, per the germline V gene, are LGHNA and YNFKEQ. Unmatched junction bases come to 11, with V trimmed by 2 bases and J by 6 bases. Participants in the prospective study were enrolled through a virtual design, were aged roughly 18 to 100 years, and lived in fewer than 30 United States geographic areas. Cohort assignment in the prospective study relied on participant-reported clinical history from a screening survey and a study questionnaire. For ImmuneRACE Cohort 3, a participant was defined as recovered based on two consecutive negative NP/OP PCR tests, clearance by a healthcare professional, or resolution of symptoms. In the prospective study, mobile phlebotomists collected whole blood, serum and a nasopharyngeal or oropharyngeal swab from each participant. Additional blood draws and questionnaires over an approximately two-month period could optionally be provided by prospective study participants. Prospective study blood samples were shipped either frozen or at room temperature before DNA extraction.

As regards this clone: The antigen this receptor binds is unknown. Base qualities are missing; no much larger clone stands one base away.

Sequenced sample: PBMCs or T cells enriched from blood (not recorded which). The receptor's source is a woman in her thirties who had recovered from COVID-19. The rearrangement joined TRBV4-2 to TRBJ2-3; TRBD2 lines up with 7 middle nucleotides. The CDR3 amino acid sequence is: CASSQSSGRAGDTQYF. The bases read TGTGCCAGCAGCCAAAGTTCGGGGAGGGCCGGGGATACGCAGTATTTT.